The T cell receptor beta chain under discussion was sequenced for a study of HIV-infected patients and healthy controls (TCRdb year 2014). Study-level background: CD4 counts rose modestly but significantly in about 90% of the 16 patients after three months of therapy, yet stayed below normal ranges. Patients exhibited no overall T-cell lymphocytopenia, and total CDR3 counts per chain were not significantly different from those of controls. The question the study tested was whether immune perturbation and reconstitution could be captured by deep TCR repertoire sequencing of small blood samples from HIV patients. After a further year of therapy, viral load was undetectable in all patients, having already become undetectable in most of the 16 patients by the second bleed. No consistent shift in CD8 counts was seen during early therapy, whereas a slight rise was seen in the CD4:CD8 ratio.

Between the V and J ends, shortened by 4 bases and 0 bases respectively, the junction contains 16 bases. Looking up the germline V gene (reference sequence) yields CDR1 PRHDT and CDR2 FYEKMQ. The CDR3 measures 16 amino acids from cysteine to phenylalanine. The entry retains the CDR3 DNA only, 48 bases that are in frame from base 1. Follow-up blood was drawn from HIV-infected patients roughly three months, about 14 weeks, after the initiation of antiretroviral therapy. Whole blood was used without cell fractionation, so all unsorted peripheral T cells were reflected in the repertoire. For RNA extraction, 2.5 ml of peripheral blood was drawn into Tempus tubes. Treatment interruptions were among the grounds for excluding patients from enrollment, as were febrile or AIDS-related illness, tumors, hepatitis B or C coinfection, immunomodulatory therapy and recent vaccination. Residual genomic DNA was removed with the TURBO-DNase kit and globin mRNA was depleted with GLOBINclear.

On this clonotype: No antigen is known for it. Per-base quality was not reported, and no clone a single base away is much larger than it.

What the study reported, not specific to this receptor: In HIV-infected patients, the apparent post-therapy recovery of the Gini index was not replicated in size-matched repertoire data. Donor HLA types were not determined in the study. Rare events from HIV-infected data received too much weight under size-matching, and comparisons were complicated by unequal numbers of distinct sequences between patients and controls. Processing was restricted to sixteen HIV-infected individuals, which the authors judged to be a major constraint on the generalizability of the findings. Treated samples represented only approximately 14 weeks of therapy, a duration arguably insufficient for detecting immune reconstitution in view of low adult thymic output. The dynamics of distinct T-cell subpopulations could not be separated, and sequencing depth was restricted, because whole blood was used. During therapy, HIV-associated CDR3s significantly decreased in frequency, while CMV-associated CDR3s did not change significantly, though most became more frequent. More CDR3s were shared between individuals among healthy controls than among HIV+ patients, as measured by Jaccard index and by the count of highly shared sequences. Healthy control repertoires showed roughly threefold more distinct CDR3s and higher Shannon diversity than untreated HIV+ repertoires. The observed differences in diversity were not explained by the slight differences in age and sex profiles between the study cohorts. HIV-infected repertoires showed significantly elevated mean Gini indices relative to controls, which possibly reflects oligoclonality. MAIT cell alpha-chain CDR3s were found at high frequency in healthy controls but were severely depleted in HIV+ repertoires. Eight alpha and eight beta V genes showed significantly different mean usage between HIV-infected patients and controls. Alpha-beta chain pairing was not determined in the samples.

Reverse transcription of about 500 ng RNA was performed with SuperScript III using primers directed against the alpha and beta constant regions. Alpha and beta chain libraries were generated separately via chain-specific third strand synthesis with multiplexing indices. The protocol used a single primer pair to amplify all rearrangements within a chain, which avoided primer bias, and attached molecular barcodes to each cDNA molecule. Purified cDNA was joined by T4 RNA Ligase 1 to a 5' RACE adapter carrying a random hexamer and the SP2 sequencing primer site. Second strand synthesis was primed from the SP2 site with Phusion polymerase, using slow temperature ramps to favor optimal annealing. The 12-nucleotide barcode on each molecule comprised two random hexamer sequences, both introduced before amplification and concatenated. An amplification PCR of approximately 25 cycles with P5s and P7 primers came after a short first PCR that had added P5 and P7 adapter elements plus a second index. A total of 25 to 30 PCR cycles were applied to the libraries, which were quantified on a Qubit, sized on a Bioanalyzer, and diluted to 4 to 4.5 nM. The normalized libraries were sequenced on an Illumina MiSeq using 2 x 250 paired-end kits. Into around 9.9 ul Tris-Cl, the reverse transcription reactions were eluted following cleanup on MinElute columns. Adapter ligations were incubated for roughly 25 hours at 16 degrees C and subsequently purified with AMPure XP beads at a 1:1 ratio. The paper's processing steps were these. A modified Decombinator that output V, J, insert and barcode information was used to process the demultiplexed FASTQ files. Sequences sharing a barcode but differing from the dominant sequence were discarded as errors, and barcodes clustered at Levenshtein distance 3 were counted to estimate original cDNA molecules. The R packages ineq, vegan, igraph and RCytoscape were used for downstream analyses, together with IMGT nomenclature and CDR3 definitions. V gene usage was computed over distinct sequences, each TCR counted once to avoid skew from clonal expansion. Whenever two unique CDR3 amino acid sequences within a donor differed by a single Levenshtein edit, similarity networks linked them. Published HIV-specific CDR3s (roughly 90 alpha, fewer than 900 beta) and CMV-specific CDR3s (roughly 14 alpha, more than 250 beta) were assembled and queried against the repertoires. Random subsampling to size-matched repertoires showed patients' decreased diversity was not caused by their lower sequence numbers. Clones were called with MiXCR by TCRdb after fastp trimmed the public reads at Q25, and only in-frame beta chains were retained. Rows with one shared CDR3 protein collapse into an entry with the most common genes and DNA. These V and J calls originate from TCRdb's pipeline instead of the authors' own analysis. This sample has approximately 4,000 distinct CDR3 sequences in its table, and about 9.1% of those were observed once. The top ten clones comprise about 15% of the sample.

The sequences come from blood, collected during antiretroviral therapy. This sequence originates from an adult with HIV infection. The chain joins TRBV13 to TRBJ2-7; no D gene call is confident. The DNA sequence is given as TGTGCCAGCAGCTCTCGCAGTGGTCAGGACTCCTACGAGCAGTACTTC. The encoded protein is CASSSRSGQDSYEQYF.